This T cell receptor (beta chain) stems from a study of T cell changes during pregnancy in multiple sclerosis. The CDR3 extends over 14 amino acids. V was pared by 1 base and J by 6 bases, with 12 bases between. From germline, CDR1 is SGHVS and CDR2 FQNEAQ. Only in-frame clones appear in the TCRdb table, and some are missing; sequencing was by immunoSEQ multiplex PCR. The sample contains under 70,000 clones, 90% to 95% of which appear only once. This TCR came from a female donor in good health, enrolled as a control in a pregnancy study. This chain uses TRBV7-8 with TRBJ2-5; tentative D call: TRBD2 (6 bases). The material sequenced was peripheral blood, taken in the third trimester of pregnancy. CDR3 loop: CASSLERLGKTQYF. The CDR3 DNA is TGTGCCAGCAGCTTAGAGAGACTAGGGAAGACCCAGTACTTC.